A single sample gave rise to the 11 T cell receptor beta chains below, sequenced in a study of shared clonotypes between healthy human individuals. Assay: immunoSEQ multiplex PCR; the TCRdb copy retains only in-frame clones and omits some. The top ten clones hold roughly 0.83% of a sample with about 1.1 million clones, approximately 80% of them seen once. The source material was memory CD4+ T cells from PBMCs. The subset is: CD45RA-negative fraction. The receptors stem from a man younger than 35 in good health. Some clones in this sample may be carry-over from other donors' samples.

The V call is TRBV6-1, the J call TRBJ2-5; tentatively, D is TRBD2 (5 bases). Germline loops: CDR1 MNHNS, CDR2 SASEGT. The CDR3 sequence is 14 residues long. V lost 2 bases and J 4 bases, leaving 11 bases between the germline ends. CDR3 nucleotide sequence: TGTGCCAGCAGTGAAATCGGTCGGGGAGAGACCCAGTACTTC. Amino acid sequence: CASSEIGRGETQYF.

The V gene is TRBV7-8, the J gene TRBJ2-2; no clear D gene. The germline V gene encodes CDR1 SGHVS and CDR2 FQNEAQ. The germline V and J ends were trimmed by 8 bases and 1 base, with 8 bases remaining between them. This CDR3 is built from 13 residues. The CDR3 loop is CASRYRNTGELFF. CDR3 in DNA: TGTGCCAGCCGCTACAGGAACACCGGGGAGCTGTTTTTT.

This clone was seen just once. The CDR3 spells CASRPPGGSYNEQFF. CDR3 DNA sequence: TGTGCCAGCAGACCCCCGGGGGGCTCCTACAATGAGCAGTTCTTC. The V call is TRBV6-5, the J call TRBJ2-1, with 7 bases that match TRBD2. The ends lost 6 bases at V and 0 bases at J; junction bases unmatched: 5. CDR1 and CDR2 (germline): MNHEY, SVGAGI. The CDR3 sequence is 15 residues long.

V and J are TRBV11-2 and TRBJ2-1; 7 bases align to TRBD2. The V and J ends lost 4 bases and 6 bases, in that order; junction bases with no gene match: 9. The CDR3 runs to 15 residues. Germline assignment: CDR1 SGHAT and CDR2 FQNNGV. The CDR3 loop reads CASSSGLIGSNEQFF. In DNA, the CDR3 is TGTGCCAGCAGCTCGGGACTAATAGGGTCCAATGAGCAGTTCTTC.

This clone has just a few counts. The chain has TRBV7-9 and TRBJ2-1, with TRBD2 matching over 9 bases. This CDR3 region has 15 residues. From germline, CDR1 is SEHNR and CDR2 FQNEAQ (reference sequence). Germline trimming cut 2 bases from V and 6 bases from J; bases unmatched to any gene: 5. The DNA of the CDR3 is TGTGCCAGCAGCTTAAGACTAGCGGCGGGCAATGAGCAGTTCTTC. Translating gives CASSLRLAAGNEQFF.

This clone came up once. This rearrangement joins TRBV10-3 to TRBJ1-2; unclear D gene. This CDR3 is built from 12 residues. The germline gives CDR1 ENHRY, CDR2 SYGVKD. Trimming took off 0 bases at V and 5 bases at J, with 4 bases between the two ends. CDR3 nucleotide sequence: TGTGCCATCAGTGAGTCATTTTATGGCTACACCTTC. Its protein product is CAISESFYGYTF.

The chain has TRBV6-1 and TRBJ2-5; no reliable D call. The germline V gene has CDR1 MNHNS and CDR2 SASEGT. V was shortened by 8 bases and J by 7 bases, with 14 bases between the two germline ends. The CDR3 loop spans 12 amino acids. CDR3 coding DNA: TGTGCCAGCTTAGGCCCGGGTTGGACCCAGTACTTC. Amino acid sequence: CASLGPGWTQYF.

Only a few counts were recorded for this clone. This chain uses TRBV7-3 with TRBJ2-1; TRBD2 agrees at 7 bases. Unmatched junction bases numbered 13, after V lost 5 bases and J lost 6 bases. This CDR3 region has 16 residues. Germline CDR1 and CDR2: SGHTA and FQGTGA. CDR3 amino acids: CASSRGSGGVGNEQFF. CDR3 bases: TGTGCCAGCAGCCGGGGATCGGGAGGTGTTGGCAATGAGCAGTTCTTC. Looking up the rest from reference TRBV7-3 and TRBJ2-1 gives the full variable domain: GAGVSQTPSNKVTEKGKYVELRCDPISGHTALYWYRQSLGQGPEFLIYFQGTGAADDSGLPNDRFFAVRPEGSVSTLKIQRTERGDSAVYLCASSRGSGGVGNEQFFGPGTRLTVL.

The V gene is TRBV2, the J gene TRBJ2-1, with 8 bases identical to TRBD2. The CDR3 length is 13 residues. The V segment lost 6 bases and the J segment 5 bases; nucleotides outside the gene matches: 3. Per germline, CDR1 SNHLY and CDR2 FYNNEI. Here the CDR3 reads CASRGTRDNEQFF. Here the CDR3 DNA reads TGTGCCAGCAGGGGGACTAGGGACAATGAGCAGTTCTTC.

V and J are TRBV4-1 and TRBJ2-1, with 8 positions matching TRBD2. J was trimmed by 4 bases and V by 3 bases; bases with no gene match: 11. Germline V gene lookup returns CDR1 MGHRA and CDR2 YSYEKL. This CDR3 comprises 17 residues. The CDR3 DNA follows: TGCGCCAGCAGCCATACCCTGAGCGGGAGTGGGTACAATGAGCAGTTCTTC. Translated: CASSHTLSGSGYNEQFF.

A single count supports this clone. The rearrangement uses TRBV7-9 and TRBJ2-7; D unresolved. Looked up from germline, CDR1 is SEHNR and CDR2 is FQNEAQ (reference sequence). The CDR3 sequence is 15 residues long. V shed 1 base and J shed 6 bases, with 16 bases lying between them. CDR3 sequence (DNA): TGTGCCAGCAGCTTAGAGAGGACCTTCGGGTCCGAGCAGTACTTC. Amino acids: CASSLERTFGSEQYF.